Listed here is a single T cell receptor (beta chain). The identical CDR3 is also encoded by other nucleotide sequences in the sample. At a deep level, the assay was run. The quantity of DNA used in unsorted PBMC replicate PCRs was approximately 300 ng, corresponding to tens of thousands of T cell genomes. Method: immunoSEQ multiplex PCR; TCRdb's copy keeps in-frame clones and lacks some. The sample includes fewer than 650,000 clones, over 65% of them seen just once. These data belong to a study of shared clonotypes between healthy human individuals. The sample consisted of PBMCs. This receptor was identified in a woman in her 40s in good health. Some clones in this sample may be carry-over from other donors' samples.

CDR3 residues: CASSRGSTGTYEQYF. As DNA, the CDR3 is TGTGCCAGCAGCCGGGGGTCCACGGGAACCTACGAGCAGTACTTC. The chain is built from TRBV6-5 and TRBJ2-5; maybe TRBD2 (6 bases). The tail of the sequence fits TRBJ2-7 better, so the J call may be wrong. The CDR3 contains 15 residues. The V gene's germline CDR1 is MNHEY and CDR2 SVGAGI.